The rows below give T cell receptor beta chains drawn from one sample of a study of blood T cell repertoires in COVID-19. The method was immunoSEQ multiplex PCR; TCRdb's version includes in-frame clones alone and lacks a portion of them. Of 470,000 or so clones in the sample, approximately 85% were seen once. The sequenced material came from peripheral blood. The receptor set was obtained from a human donor in a cohort sampled during active COVID-19. Each CDR3 is given with its conserved first and last residue. Each record gives: J gene, clone size, D gene, V gene, CDR3 protein, CDR3 DNA. A D gene is named only where the DNA matches it firmly. Clone sizes are given selectively: once, few, many, or a class where the clone is expanded.

j_call: TRBJ2-7
clone_size: NA
d_call: NA
v_call: TRBV19
cdr3_aa: CASSIKGSYEQYF
cdr3_nt: TGTGCCAGTAGTATAAAGGGGTCCTACGAGCAGTACTTC

j_call: TRBJ2-3
clone_size: once
d_call: NA
v_call: TRBV24-1
cdr3_aa: CATSKTASTDTQYF
cdr3_nt: TGTGCCACCAGTAAGACAGCGAGCACAGATACGCAGTATTTT

j_call: TRBJ1-3
clone_size: NA
d_call: TRBD1
v_call: TRBV5-4
cdr3_aa: CASSPPGQGLSGNTIYF
cdr3_nt: TGTGCCAGCAGCCCACCGGGACAGGGCCTCTCTGGAAACACCATATATTTT

j_call: TRBJ1-3
clone_size: NA
d_call: TRBD1
v_call: TRBV28
cdr3_aa: CASSFPGQTLTRDTIYF
cdr3_nt: TGTGCCAGCAGTTTCCCGGGACAGACTCTTACTCGGGACACCATATATTTT

j_call: TRBJ1-1
clone_size: NA
d_call: TRBD1
v_call: TRBV4-3
cdr3_aa: CASSQDTNRGNTEAFF
cdr3_nt: TGCGCCAGCAGCCAAGACACCAACAGGGGAAACACTGAAGCTTTCTTT

j_call: TRBJ2-7
clone_size: NA
d_call: NA
v_call: TRBV19
cdr3_aa: CASSKVRESYEQYF
cdr3_nt: TGTGCCAGTAGTAAGGTCAGGGAATCCTACGAGCAGTACTTC

j_call: TRBJ1-2
clone_size: NA
d_call: TRBD1
v_call: TRBV27
cdr3_aa: CASSRQTGYSGYTF
cdr3_nt: TGTGCCAGCAGTCGCCAGACAGGGTACTCTGGCTACACCTTC

j_call: TRBJ2-3
clone_size: NA
d_call: NA
v_call: TRBV19
cdr3_aa: CASKDNRAGDTQYF
cdr3_nt: TGTGCCAGTAAAGATAACAGGGCTGGAGATACGCAGTATTTT

j_call: TRBJ2-5
clone_size: NA
d_call: TRBD2
v_call: TRBV3-1/TRBV3-2
cdr3_aa: CASSQRTSGRETQYF
cdr3_nt: TGTGCCAGCAGCCAACGGACTAGCGGGAGGGAGACCCAGTACTTC

j_call: TRBJ2-7
clone_size: NA
d_call: NA
v_call: TRBV18
cdr3_aa: CASSPSEEREQYF
cdr3_nt: TGTGCCAGCTCACCCTCCGAGGAGCGCGAGCAGTACTTC